Listed here is a single T cell receptor (beta chain). One end of the junction is discordant with germline, which a read error may explain. This record belongs to a study of T cells in Graves' hyperthyroidism and ophthalmopathy. This CDR3 has 14 amino acids. CDR1 SQVTM and CDR2 ANQGSEA come from the germline V gene. Amplification of TCR beta CDR3 regions was performed using RNA transcripts as template. Initially, a first-round RT-PCR of the TCR CDR3 employed the HTBI primer set. MiXCR was run by TCRdb on the multiplex PCR reads, yielding one entry per CDR3 protein. The sample shows roughly 740,000 distinct CDR3 sequences, over 15% of them seen only once.

This receptor was identified in a man younger than 30 with Graves' hyperthyroidism. The gene calls are TRBV29-1 and TRBJ1-2; a weak D match, TRBD1 (5 bases). Input material: blood. The CDR3: CSADPGQGDYGYAF. The CDR3 DNA follows: TGCAGCGCTGACCCGGGGCAGGGTGACTATGGCTACGCCTTC. The full variable domain, its missing parts supplied by reference TRBV29-1 and TRBJ1-2, is SAVISQKPSRDICQRGTSLTIQCQVDSQVTMMFWYRQQPGQSLTLIATANQGSEATYESGFVIDKFPISRPNLTFSTLTVSNMSPEDSSIYLCSADPGQGDYGYAFGSGTRLTVV.